The present TCR beta chain was sequenced within a study of patients and donors after allogeneic stem cell transplantation. TCRdb used MiXCR to reprocess the RT-PCR reads, holding one entry per CDR3 protein. The data show approximately 200,000 distinct CDR3 sequences, around two fifths seen once. From germline, CDR1 is MGHDK and CDR2 SYGVNS. The CDR3 loop spans 17 amino acids. The V end lost 2 bases, the J end lost 4 bases, and 17 bases lay between the germline ends. The rearrangement links TRBV25-1 to TRBJ1-4; D is ambiguous. The sequencing sample was made of blood, either unsorted or a sorted T cell fraction (not recorded which). This TCR came from a human donor who was either an allogeneic HSCT recipient or a stem cell or donor lymphocyte infusion donor (not recorded which). It is not recorded whose cells these are; they may come from a transplant donor. For the CDR3, the DNA is TGTGCCAGCAGTGAAGGGGTTTCCAGAGGTGGTAATGAAAAACTGTTTTTT. Protein product: CASSEGVSRGGNEKLFF. Drawing the rest from reference TRBV25-1 and TRBJ1-4, the complete variable domain is EADIYQTPRYLVIGTGKKITLECSQTMGHDKMYWYQQDPGMELHLIHYSYGVNSTEKGDLSSESTVSRIRTEHFPLTLESARPSHTSQYLCASSEGVSRGGNEKLFFGSGTQLSVL.